These T cell receptor beta chains were read from a single sample in a study of T cell responses to AZD1222 COVID-19 vaccine. The assay was immunoSEQ multiplex PCR, and TCRdb's table has in-frame clones only and misses some. In the table there are over 70,000 clones, roughly 89% of which are singletons. The sequenced sample was peripheral blood, obtained 28 days after the second AZD1222 dose. The receptor set was obtained from an adult who received the AZD1222 COVID-19 vaccine. Both conserved end residues are part of each CDR3. A D gene is named only where the DNA matches it firmly. A row's size may be missing; if present it is once, few, many or a size class.

clone size,CDR3 length,D gene,V gene,CDR3 protein
.,15,.,TRBV6-2/TRBV6-3,CASSYPRGGYNEQFF
.,15,.,TRBV9,CASSRVGSPWDEQFF
once,12,.,TRBV18,CASSSNRDEQYF
.,13,.,TRBV5-1,CASSLARQETQYF
.,16,TRBD1,TRBV3-1/TRBV3-2,CASRQTGTAFNSPLHF
.,15,.,TRBV4-3,CASSQVRSSSYEQYF
.,15,.,TRBV19,CASRFSIFDPHEQYF
.,15,.,TRBV19,CASSIDRDSNQPQHF
.,15,.,TRBV6-1,CASSEQEGPNTEAFF
.,15,TRBD1,TRBV11-2,CASSLGQGAQETQYF
few,16,.,TRBV24-1,CATSDPRGPSGQPQHF
.,11,.,TRBV19,CASSRRDTQYF
.,15,.,TRBV4-3,CASSWIRDVRETQYF
once,13,.,TRBV27,CASSFRRAHEQYF
.,14,.,TRBV19,CASSMGLFSYEQYF
.,15,.,TRBV28,CASSPGQRASYEQYF
.,17,TRBD1,TRBV28,CASSPLSLQGLVYEQYF
.,17,TRBD2,TRBV7-2,CASSLPGLVGYTETQYF
.,14,.,TRBV11-2,CASSPSPRSGELFF
.,15,.,TRBV10-3,CAISDRVVAKNIQYF
.,16,.,TRBV11-2,CASSLVTWDIRYEQYF
.,14,TRBD1,TRBV2,CASRRDRANEKLFF
once,13,.,TRBV4-1,CASSQVSATGYTF
.,12,.,TRBV7-8,CASSRLRGEAFF
once,11,.,TRBV5-6,CASSLGHTQYF
.,15,TRBD1,TRBV5-1,CASSPREGASTEAFF
.,16,.,TRBV28,CASSGDRSSYNSPLHF
.,14,.,TRBV5-1,CASSSAGGAHGYTF
.,15,.,TRBV7-9,CASSLLRGRDTEAFF
.,17,TRBD1,TRBV23-1,CASSQWRDRGPNQPQHF
.,15,TRBD1,TRBV6-2/TRBV6-3,CASSYGTVRTCEQYF